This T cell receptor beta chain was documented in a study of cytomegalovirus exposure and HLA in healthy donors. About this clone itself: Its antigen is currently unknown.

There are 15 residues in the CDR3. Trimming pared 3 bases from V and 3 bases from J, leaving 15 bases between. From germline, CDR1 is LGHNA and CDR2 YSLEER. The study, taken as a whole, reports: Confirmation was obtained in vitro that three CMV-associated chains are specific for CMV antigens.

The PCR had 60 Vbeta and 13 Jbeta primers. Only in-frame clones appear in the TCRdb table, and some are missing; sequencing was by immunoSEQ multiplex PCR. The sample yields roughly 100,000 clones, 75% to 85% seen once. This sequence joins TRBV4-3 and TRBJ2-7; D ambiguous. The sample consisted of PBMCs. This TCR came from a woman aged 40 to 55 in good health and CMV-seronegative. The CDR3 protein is CASSHGVTAGYEQYF. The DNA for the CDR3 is TGCGCCAGCAGCCACGGAGTTACCGCCGGCTACGAGCAGTACTTC.